This T cell receptor (beta chain) stems from a study of T cells in Graves' hyperthyroidism and ophthalmopathy (dated 2019 in TCRdb). Study-level background: Peripheral blood was collected at initial diagnosis, before any treatment. TCR Vbeta CDR3 sequencing of approximately 140 peripheral blood samples (approximately 44 ophthalmopathy, approximately 80 hyperthyroidism and approximately 17 progressor patients) is reported in the paper. To identify distinguishing TCR V-J signatures, a discovery cohort of around 98 patients was used, comprising some 45 with Graves' ophthalmopathy and some 57 with stable Graves' hyperthyroidism. In addition, the study compared T-cell repertoires in thyroid tissue and in blood from several Graves' hyperthyroidism patients. After sampling, hyperthyroidism patients received methimazole starting at 30 mg daily, and ophthalmopathy patients received high-dose intravenous methylprednisolone. Whether ophthalmopathy could be predicted prospectively was tested in an independent validation cohort made up of roughly 19 hyperthyroidism patients plus 17 patients who later progressed to ophthalmopathy. The roughly 100 discovery patients were randomly divided into training and test sets at a 7:3 ratio. Results the study describes overall, beyond this receptor: Most expanded thyroid clonotypes (frequency above 0.001) were also found in blood, which suggests that blood repertoires may mirror thyroid immune responses. A model built on a 13 V-J signature distinguished ophthalmopathy from stable hyperthyroidism, reaching 85% to 90% sensitivity and about 81% specificity in cross-validation and 80%/75% in testing. During validation, the model predicted progression to ophthalmopathy a median of around 6 months ahead of onset, with around 65% sensitivity and 72% to 80% specificity. No statistical method was used to fix the sample size in advance, and group allocation was not hidden from the investigators.

The germline ends are 13 bases apart after V is trimmed by 5 bases and J by 8 bases. The germline V gene yields MDHEN for CDR1 and SYDVKM for CDR2. The CDR3 sequence holds 13 residues, the cysteine and phenylalanine included. The read is trimmed to its CDR3 DNA, 39 bases read in frame from base 1. The TCR beta CDR3 regions were amplified from the RNA transcripts. The first round of RT-PCR for the TCR CDR3 was performed with the HTBI primer set and the Qiagen OneStep RT-PCR kit. The libraries were constructed in a second round of multiplex PCR and then size-selected and purified. Paired-end sequencing of the libraries was performed with 100 bp reads on an Illumina HiSeq2000. The authors' analysis ran thus. SOAPnuke was used to process the raw data, with reads discarded if the reads contained adapters or uncalled bases, had a mean Phred below 15, or lacked an exact constant-primer or identifier match. COPE v1.2.5 was used to merge the high-quality paired reads, and each unique nucleotide sequence was defined as a clonotype. MiTCR v1.1 was used to align clonotypes to the IMGT TRBV, TRBD and TRBJ reference segments. Only V-J combinations with frequency above 0.0001, covering roughly 99% of repertoires, were analysed. The TCS score was defined as the ratio of F50 (clonal expansion) to E x V (chaos), calculated using BLOSUM62-based TCRdist between CDR3 peptides within each V-J. Welch's t-statistics and random forest reduced 500 to 550 V-J features to 13, which were used in a naive Bayes classifier (R e1071). TCRdb took the public reads, trimmed them with fastp at Q25, ran MiXCR for clone calling and kept in-frame beta chains. Every distinct CDR3 protein forms one entry, paired with its most common genes and DNA. The V and J calls and clone size come from TCRdb's table, not from the authors' own analysis. Across this sample there are more than 300,000 distinct CDR3 sequences, with approximately 15% seen only once. The top ten clonotypes cover about 10% of the sample.

Stable Graves' hyperthyroidism was defined as no progression to ophthalmopathy during 18 months of follow-up. Hyperthyroidism patients were newly diagnosed, had a disease duration of under 2 months, and were aged 18 to 65 years. The study excluded patients with uncontrolled infections, other autoimmune diseases, pregnancy or lactation. Clinical symptoms, serum thyroxine and TRAb, thyroid ultrasound, and orbital computed tomography formed the basis for the diagnoses. Ficoll-Paque density gradient centrifugation was used to isolate PBMCs from about 9.4 ml of fresh peripheral blood. Trizol reagent was used to extract total RNA, and RNA quality was then checked on an Agilent 2100 Bioanalyzer. This clonotype was seen many times. Its cognate antigen has yet to be identified. One base away there is no much larger clone; base qualities are not given.

The sequencing input was blood. The receptor chain draws on TRBV28 and TRBJ2-1; the D assignment is uncertain and may be TRBD1 or TRBD2, with 6 bases supporting each. The receptor's source is a woman aged 55-75 years with Graves' hyperthyroidism. Here is the DNA: TGTGCCAGCAGTCCCGGGGGCTGGGATGAGCAGTTCTTC. This gives the protein CASSPGGWDEQFF. With the portions outside the CDR3 filled from the reference TRBV28 and TRBJ2-1 genes, the complete variable region becomes DVKVTQSSRYLVKRTGEKVFLECVQDMDHENMFWYRQDPGLGLRLIYFSYDVKMKEKGDIPEGYSVSREKKERFSLILESASTNQTSMYLCASSPGGWDEQFFGPGTRLTVL.